One and the same sample provided the 16 T cell receptor beta chains below, sequenced in a study of T-cell memory formation after mild COVID-19 (dated by TCRdb to about 2021). The library was prepared using 5' RACE. Sequencer: Illumina NovaSeq 6000. TCRdb redid the processing of the public reads, applying fastp at Q25 and MiXCR, and retained in-frame beta chains. Every CDR3 protein is listed once, alongside the most common genes and DNA of its rows. This sample is represented by about 390,000 distinct CDR3 sequences; approximately 21% of them were singletons. Of the sample, around 13% is held by the ten largest clones. Sample: PBMCs or a T cell subset sorted from them (not recorded which). The receptor source for this set is an adult woman who had mild COVID-19 (a few samples of this study predate the infection). The sample titles of this study are shuffled in the database, so cell type and time point are left out; the donor was told from shared clones.

The genes are TRBV2 and TRBJ2-2, with D perhaps assigned TRBD1 or TRBD2 (5 bases each). CDR1 is SNHLY and CDR2 is FYNNEI in the germline V gene. The ends were cut back, 4 bases at V and 7 bases at J, with 10 bases in the middle. The CDR3 is 13 amino acids. CDR3 protein: CASSVGVGGELFF. The CDR3 nucleotides read TGTGCCAGCAGTGTGGGGGTCGGCGGGGAGCTGTTTTTT.

V usage is TRBV19 and J usage is TRBJ2-2; no reliable D call. CDR3 length: 13 amino acids. Per germline, CDR1 LNHDA and CDR2 SQIVND (reference sequence). V dropped 1 base and J dropped 7 bases, with 7 bases sitting between them. The CDR3 DNA sequence: TGTGCCAGTAGTATAGGGCTGAGCGGGGAGCTGTTTTTT. This encodes CASSIGLSGELFF.

The sample holds a few counts of this clonotype. The rearrangement joins TRBV5-4 to TRBJ2-7; 11 nucleotides agree with TRBD1. The V gene end was trimmed by 4 bases and the J gene end by 4 bases; junction bases not matched to a gene: 7. Per the germline V gene, CDR1 is SGHNT and CDR2 is YYREEE (reference sequence). This CDR3 comprises 15 residues. The CDR3 DNA follows: TGTGCCAGCAGCCCCGAAGGACAGGGGGCATACGAGCAGTACTTC. It is translated as CASSPEGQGAYEQYF.

V gene TRBV7-2 combines with J gene TRBJ1-2; D might be TRBD1 (6 bases). The CDR3 has 15 residues. V was pared by 7 bases and J by 5 bases, with 20 bases between. The germline gives CDR1 SGHTA, CDR2 FQGNSA. The CDR3 loop is CASTLAGGPPYGYTF. In DNA form, the CDR3 reads TGTGCCAGCACCCTAGCCGGGGGCCCCCCGTATGGCTACACCTTC.

A few counts support this clonotype. This CDR3 reads CASSEWSSGSTDTQYF. The CDR3 DNA follows: TGTGCCAGCAGTGAATGGTCTAGCGGAAGCACAGATACGCAGTATTTT. The chain couples TRBV6-1 to TRBJ2-3; 7 bases match TRBD2. The CDR3 has 16 amino acids. Unmatched junction bases numbered 5, after V lost 2 bases and J lost 0 bases. In germline, CDR1 is MNHNS, CDR2 SASEGT.

This clonotype turned up a few times. The chain is built from TRBV10-3 and TRBJ2-7; D is possibly TRBD1 (6 bases). The CDR3 spans 13 residues. V dropped 6 bases and J dropped 2 bases, with 11 bases sitting between them. CDR1 and CDR2 (germline): ENHRY, SYGVKD. The CDR3 bases are TGTGCCATCAGCCTAGGACAGCCCTACGAGCAGTACTTC. Its translation: CAISLGQPYEQYF.

The chain is built from TRBV30 and TRBJ2-7; D is unclear. The germline V and J ends were trimmed by 0 bases and 0 bases, with 6 bases remaining between them. The CDR3 runs 13 residues. CDR1 GTSNPN and CDR2 SVGIG come from the germline V gene (reference sequence). CDR3 in DNA: TGTGCCTGGAGTGTTCATGACTCCTACGAGCAGTACTTC. This gives the protein CAWSVHDSYEQYF.

The chain carries TRBV5-6 and TRBJ1-3; D possibly corresponds to TRBD1 (5 bases). The germline CDR1 and CDR2 sequences are SGHDT and YYEEEE. The CDR3 sequence is 15 residues long. Deletions cut 2 bases from V and 5 bases from J, with 14 bases between. In DNA form, the CDR3 reads TGTGCCAGCAGCTTACCACGTCGGGGCCGAAACACCATATATTTT. Translated: CASSLPRRGRNTIYF.

This clonotype came up a few times. The chain links TRBV4-1 to TRBJ2-3; 9 positions match TRBD1. CDR3 size: 16 residues. Germline CDR1 and CDR2: MGHRA and YSYEKL. The V and J ends lost 4 bases and 3 bases, in that order; junction bases with no gene match: 8. In DNA form, the CDR3 reads TGCGCCAGCAGCCGCCTACAGGGGGCTGGAACAGATACGCAGTATTTT. Translating it yields CASSRLQGAGTDTQYF.

V usage is TRBV4-1 and J usage is TRBJ2-7; D might be TRBD1 (6 bases). CDR1 MGHRA and CDR2 YSYEKL come from the germline V gene. The V end was cut by 0 bases, the J end by 1 base, with 13 bases between. This CDR3 has 16 amino acids. Here the CDR3 DNA reads TGCGCCAGCAGCCAAGATAGAGGGACACTGTCCTACGAGCAGTACTTC. The encoded protein is CASSQDRGTLSYEQYF.

The chain is built from TRBV7-8 and TRBJ2-3; D is unresolved. V was cut by 5 bases and J by 2 bases, with 8 bases left in between. The CDR3 is 13 residues long. The germline V gene has CDR1 SGHVS and CDR2 FQNEAQ. The chain's CDR3 is CASSAAPTDTQYF. The CDR3 DNA reads TGTGCCAGCAGCGCGGCCCCCACAGATACGCAGTATTTT.

This clonotype was seen a few times. V and J are TRBV29-1 and TRBJ1-2, with 7 bases fitting TRBD1. V gave up 4 bases and J gave up 5 bases; unmatched junction bases: 4. CDR1 and CDR2 from the germline V gene are SQVTM and ANQGSEA. This CDR3 spans 12 amino acids. In nucleotides, the CDR3 is TGCAGCGTTGGTCGACAGGGATATGGCTACACCTTC. It translates to CSVGRQGYGYTF.

This clonotype has more than one count but fewer than ten. The chain has TRBV14 and TRBJ2-5; 9 nucleotides align to TRBD2. The V gene's germline CDR1 is SGHDN and CDR2 FVKESK. Trimming cost V 1 base and J 4 bases; bases outside gene matches: 4. CDR3 size: 15 residues. As DNA, the CDR3 is TGTGCCAGCAGCCAAGCGGTAGCGGGAGCAGAGACCCAGTACTTC. Protein product: CASSQAVAGAETQYF.

The chain uses TRBV30 and TRBJ2-5; D may be TRBD2 (5 bases). Germline V gene lookup returns CDR1 GTSNPN and CDR2 SVGIG (reference sequence). Trimming cost V 0 bases and J 10 bases, with 18 bases left between them. This CDR3 has 14 residues. This CDR3 reads CAWSVRAVHGDQYF. The CDR3 coding sequence is TGTGCCTGGAGTGTACGAGCGGTGCACGGTGACCAGTACTTC.

This rearrangement joins TRBV20-1 to TRBJ2-4; 14 bases agree with TRBD2. After removal of 6 bases from V and 7 bases from J, the junction contained 8 bases not matched to a gene. This CDR3 is 15 amino acids long. Germline-derived CDR1 and CDR2 are DFQATT and SNEGSKA (reference sequence). The CDR3 DNA reads as TGCAGTGCGGGTCCCGGGACTAGCGGGAGTAACATTCAGTACTTC. Translating gives CSAGPGTSGSNIQYF.

For this clonotype: Germline and junction disagree at one end, which may indicate a read error. The chain employs TRBV4-1 and TRBJ1-2, with D possibly TRBD1 on 6 matching bases. The germline gives CDR1 MGHRA, CDR2 YSYEKL. The CDR3 is 14 amino acids. The CDR3 sequence is CASSQAQGNSGYTF. As DNA, the CDR3 is TGCGCCAGCAGCCAAGCCCAGGGGAACTCTGGCTACACCTTC.